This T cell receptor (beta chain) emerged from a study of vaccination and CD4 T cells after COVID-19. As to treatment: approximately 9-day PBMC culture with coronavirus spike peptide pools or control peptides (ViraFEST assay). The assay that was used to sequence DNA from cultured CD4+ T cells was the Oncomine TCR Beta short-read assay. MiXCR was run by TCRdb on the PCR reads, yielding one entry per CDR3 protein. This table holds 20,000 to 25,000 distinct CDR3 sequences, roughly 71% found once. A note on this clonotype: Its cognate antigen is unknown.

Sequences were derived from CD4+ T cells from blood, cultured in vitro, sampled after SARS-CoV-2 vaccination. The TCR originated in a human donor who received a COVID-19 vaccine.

DNA for the CDR3: TGTGCCAGCAGCCAAGAAGCCCCCGCGTGGAGGGGCTACACCTTC. It translates to CASSQEAPAWRGYTF. The gene calls are TRBV4-2 and TRBJ1-2; D remains unclear. The CDR3 is made up of 15 amino acids. Germline lookup yields CDR1 LGHNA and CDR2 YNFKEQ. V was shortened by 0 bases and J by 8 bases, with 16 bases between the two germline ends.